This entry features one TCR beta chain sequence. Here immunoSEQ multiplex PCR was the method, and the copy in TCRdb shows in-frame clones only, minus some. The sample records approximately 2.4 million clones, approximately 95% being singletons. These data come from a study of shared clonotypes between healthy human individuals. The germline V gene encodes CDR1 SGHNT and CDR2 YYREEE (reference sequence). V lost 4 bases and J 6 bases, leaving 7 bases between the germline ends. The CDR3 sequence is 12 residues long. There were no recent acute infections or vaccinations among the donors, who were healthy HIV-negative adults.

The sequence was collected from a man aged 18 to 29 in good health. Sequenced material: naive CD4+ T cells sorted from blood. Indicated subset: CD45RA+ positively selected. This rearrangement joins TRBV5-4 to TRBJ2-2; D unresolved. The CDR3 protein is CASSPKSGELFF. Written as DNA, the CDR3 is TGTGCCAGCAGCCCTAAGTCCGGGGAGCTGTTTTTT.